This T cell receptor (beta chain) is drawn from a study of cytomegalovirus exposure and HLA in healthy donors. Overall study findings and caveats: Trimming of TCR beta V- and J-genes showed a link, identified in a later analysis, to a missense DCLRE1C variant.

A multiplex PCR was run with 60 Vbeta primers and 13 Jbeta primers. Repertoires were generated with immunoSEQ multiplex PCR, while TCRdb's copy carries only in-frame clones and drops some. The table has a few hundred thousand clones, approximately 80% seen once. The junction had 6 bases not matched to a gene; V was cut back by 4 bases and J by 0 bases. CDR1 SGDLS and CDR2 YYNGEE come from the germline V gene. This CDR3 region has 15 residues. The table lists this clone with a few counts. What it recognizes is unknown. Sequencing was carried out using PBMCs. The sequence derives from a woman aged 30 to 39 in good health and CMV-seronegative. The gene calls are TRBV9 and TRBJ1-1; 7 positions agree with TRBD1. The CDR3 sequence is CASSPHRGLNTEAFF. As DNA, the CDR3 is TGTGCCAGCAGCCCCCACAGGGGTTTGAACACTGAAGCTTTCTTT.